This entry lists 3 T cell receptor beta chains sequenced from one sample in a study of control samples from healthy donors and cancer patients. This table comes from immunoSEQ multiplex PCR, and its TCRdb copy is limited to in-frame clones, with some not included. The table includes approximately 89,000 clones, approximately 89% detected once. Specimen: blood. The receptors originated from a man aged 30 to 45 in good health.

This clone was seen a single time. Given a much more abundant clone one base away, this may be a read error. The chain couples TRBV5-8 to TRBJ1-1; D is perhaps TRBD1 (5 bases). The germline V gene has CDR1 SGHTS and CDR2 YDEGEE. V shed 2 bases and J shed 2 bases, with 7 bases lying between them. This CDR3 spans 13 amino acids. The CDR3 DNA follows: TGTGCCAGCAGCTTCGGGGCCAACACTGAAGCTTTCTTT. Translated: CASSFGANTEAFF. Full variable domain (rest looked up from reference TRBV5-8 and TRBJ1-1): EAGVTQSPTHLIKTRGQQATLRCSPISGHTSVYWYQQALGLGLQFLLWYDEGEERNRGNFPPRFSGRQFPNYSSELNVNALELEDSALYLCASSFGANTEAFFGQGTRLTVV.

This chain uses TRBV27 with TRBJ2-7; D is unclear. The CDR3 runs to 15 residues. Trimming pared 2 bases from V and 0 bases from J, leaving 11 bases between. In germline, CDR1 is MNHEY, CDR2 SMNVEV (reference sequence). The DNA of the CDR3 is TGTGCCAGCAGTTTAGGAAGGGATTCCTCCTACGAGCAGTACTTC. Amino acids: CASSLGRDSSYEQYF.

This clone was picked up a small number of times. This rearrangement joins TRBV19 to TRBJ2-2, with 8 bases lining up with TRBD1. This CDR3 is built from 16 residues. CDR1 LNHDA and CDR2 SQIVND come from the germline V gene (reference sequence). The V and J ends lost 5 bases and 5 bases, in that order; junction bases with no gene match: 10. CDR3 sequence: CASSAPHGTGTGELFF. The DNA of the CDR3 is TGTGCCAGTAGTGCACCTCACGGGACAGGTACCGGGGAGCTGTTTTTT.